This T cell receptor beta chain is drawn from a study of T cell repertoires in cytomegalovirus infection. As to this clonotype: Its target is unknown.

V dropped 0 bases and J dropped 4 bases, with 13 bases sitting between them. Germline V gene lookup returns CDR1 MRHNA and CDR2 SNTAGT. The CDR3 has 16 residues. Study-wide results and caveats: Within the response measured ex vivo, HLA-C-restricted CMV-specific TCR beta clonotypes were dominant. Cumulative frequency (of public TCR beta family members) identified carriers of CMV plus the relevant HLA.

TCRdb re-analysed the reads in MiXCR, keeping a single row per CDR3 protein. This sample yields about 260,000 distinct CDR3 sequences, of which about an eighth are seen a single time; about 10% belongs to the top ten. The J gene is TRBJ2-1, the V gene TRBV6-4, with D possibly TRBD1 on 6 matching bases. The receptor was derived from a human donor in good health (CMV status not recorded). Some clones in this sample may be carry-over from other donors' samples. The source material was PBMCs. Here the CDR3 reads CASSDSARGSYNEQFF. The DNA of the CDR3 is TGTGCCAGCAGTGACTCTGCCAGGGGAAGTTACAATGAGCAGTTCTTC.